One T cell receptor beta chain is described in this entry. Generated by immunoSEQ multiplex PCR, the TCRdb table keeps only in-frame clones and is missing some. The table shows roughly 120,000 clones, with just under 95% occurring only once. This specimen belongs to a study of cytomegalovirus exposure and HLA in healthy donors. Sequenced material: PBMCs. The clonotype comes from a woman between 18 and 29 years old in good health and CMV-seronegative.

This chain's CDR3 is CASSLVDQENSPLHF. CDR3 in DNA: TGTGCCAGCAGCTTGGTTGATCAGGAAAATTCACCCCTCCACTTT. The V gene is TRBV5-6, the J gene TRBJ1-6; D remains unclear. This CDR3 has 15 residues. Trimming took 0 bases from V and 7 from J, leaving 11 bases between them. CDR1 SGHDT and CDR2 YYEEEE come from the germline V gene.